This note documents a single T cell receptor (beta chain) sequence. Antigen unknown. The data were obtained in a study of beta chain features in type 1 diabetes. Study-level information: Sorted cells from all samples, numbering roughly 100 million, were examined.

The investigators reverse transcribed all of the isolated RNA, so they sequenced expressed TCRB transcripts. The method was immunoSEQ multiplex PCR; TCRdb's version includes in-frame clones alone and lacks a portion of them. The repertoire has some 150,000 clones, about 50% of them found once; the top ten carry under 0.5%. The authors sorted CD4+ naive, central memory, regulatory and stem cell-like memory cells via CD45RO/CCR7/CD25/CD127/CD95/CD27. Study-wide points: Across all four CD4+ subsets, people with type 1 diabetes showed modestly shorter TCRB CDR3s.

This TCR was recovered from a man in his late teens or twenties in good health. Material: Tregs from blood.

The CDR3 DNA follows: TGCAGCGGACGAGGGTTTTTGGGCCTGCGAGATGATACGCAGTATTTT. Its protein product is CSGRGFLGLRDDTQYF. The rearrangement links TRBV29-1 to TRBJ2-3; D might be TRBD2 (5 bases). The V gene's germline CDR1 is SQVTM and CDR2 ANQGSEA. The ends were cut back, 7 bases at V and 6 bases at J, with 26 bases in the middle. The CDR3 has 16 residues.